This T cell receptor (beta chain) appears in the sequencing data of a study of shared clonotypes between healthy human individuals. The germline CDR1 and CDR2 sequences are SGHRS and YFSETQ. V was clipped by 0 bases and J by 5 bases, with 11 bases between them. The CDR3 contains 14 residues. Worth noting for this clone: The sample has other DNA sequences that encode this CDR3 too.

Profiled with immunoSEQ multiplex PCR; TCRdb holds only in-frame clones, not every one. The sample shows millions of clones, roughly 92% of them seen only once. Adult donors, all healthy and HIV-negative, had no recent acute infections or vaccinations. The chain is built from TRBV5-1 and TRBJ2-5; weak D call: TRBD1 (6 bases). The receptor was isolated from a man aged 18 to 35 in good health. Sequences were obtained from naive CD4+ T cells sorted from blood. Subset reported: CD45RA+ positively selected. The CDR3 DNA reads as TGCGCCAGCAGCTTGGGGGGGCCTGGGGAGACCCAGTACTTC. Its translation: CASSLGGPGETQYF.